These T cell receptor beta chains were read from a single sample in a study of shared clonotypes between healthy human individuals. Only in-frame clones appear in the TCRdb table, and some are missing; sequencing was by immunoSEQ multiplex PCR. The sample shows 1.4 million or so clones, less than 99% of them seen only once. The specimen sequenced was naive CD4+ T cells sorted from blood. The receptor set was obtained from a man under 40 in good health. CDR3s include the opening cysteine and the closing phenylalanine or tryptophan. A D gene is named only where the DNA matches it firmly. Clone size is shown for a subset of rows, as once, few, many or a class of expanded clone.

d_gene | abundance | j_gene | v_gene | CDR3aa | CDR3nt
. | . | TRBJ2-7 | TRBV18 | CASSPRHSSYEQYF | TGTGCCAGCTCACCACGACACAGCTCCTACGAGCAGTACTTC
. | once | TRBJ1-5 | TRBV28 | CASSPVGGLGNQPQHF | TGTGCCAGCAGTCCCGTAGGGGGTCTGGGCAATCAGCCCCAGCATTTT
TRBD2 | . | TRBJ2-5 | TRBV10-1 | CASSSGRLETQYF | TGCGCCAGCAGCAGCGGGAGACTAGAGACCCAGTACTTC
. | . | TRBJ1-1 | TRBV6-5 | CASSYQGPRLNTEAFF | TGTGCCAGCAGTTACCAGGGACCGAGACTGAACACTGAAGCTTTCTTT
. | . | TRBJ2-5 | TRBV18 | CASSPNAALQETQYF | TGTGCCAGCTCACCTAACGCAGCGCTCCAAGAGACCCAGTACTTC
TRBD1 | once | TRBJ2-1 | TRBV5-1 | CASSQGQGNYNEQFF | TGCGCCAGCAGCCAGGGACAGGGGAACTACAATGAGCAGTTCTTC
. | . | TRBJ1-5 | TRBV5-6 | CASSARQAAGQHF | TGTGCCAGCAGCGCGAGACAGGCGGCGGGACAGCATTTT
TRBD1 | . | TRBJ1-3 | TRBV11-2 | CASSIGRTGMRNTIYF | TGTGCCAGCAGCATCGGTCGGACAGGGATGAGGAACACCATATATTTT
. | . | TRBJ1-1 | TRBV7-8 | CASSLQNTEAFF | TGTGCCAGCAGCCTACAGAACACTGAAGCTTTCTTT
TRBD2 | . | TRBJ2-1 | TRBV19 | CASRKTSGSYNEQFF | TGTGCCAGTAGAAAAACTAGCGGGAGTTACAATGAGCAGTTCTTC
TRBD2 | . | TRBJ2-2 | TRBV11-3 | CASSSTSGINTGELFF | TGTGCCAGCAGCTCGACTAGCGGGATAAACACCGGGGAGCTGTTTTTT
. | . | TRBJ2-7 | TRBV11-3 | CASSGPTTKQYF | TGTGCCAGCAGTGGACCTACTACGAAGCAGTACTTC
. | . | TRBJ2-2 | TRBV27 | CASSFVGTPNTGELFF | TGTGCCAGCAGTTTTGTGGGAACGCCGAACACCGGGGAGCTGTTTTTT
TRBD2 | . | TRBJ2-7 | TRBV11-2 | CASSGATSGSSYEQYF | TGTGCCAGCAGTGGGGCGACTAGCGGGAGCTCCTACGAGCAGTACTTC
TRBD1 | . | TRBJ2-3 | TRBV27 | CASRDRGFGTDTQYF | TGTGCCAGCAGAGACAGGGGGTTTGGCACAGATACGCAGTATTTT
TRBD2 | . | TRBJ2-7 | TRBV28 | CASRVTGGDEQYF | TGTGCCAGTCGTGTGACGGGAGGAGACGAGCAGTACTTC
. | . | TRBJ1-4 | TRBV7-8 | CASSEGPTHEKLFF | TGTGCCAGCAGCGAGGGACCGACCCATGAAAAACTGTTTTTT
. | . | TRBJ1-4 | TRBV18 | CASSQRREKLFF | TGTGCCAGCTCACAAAGACGTGAAAAACTGTTTTTT
. | . | TRBJ2-5 | TRBV5-1 | CASSLRDSKETQYF | TGCGCCAGCAGCTTGCGAGACAGCAAAGAGACCCAGTACTTC
TRBD2 | . | TRBJ2-3 | TRBV29-1 | CSVAGTSGRGTDTQYF | TGCAGCGTTGCCGGGACTAGCGGGAGGGGAACAGATACGCAGTATTTT
. | . | TRBJ1-2 | TRBV5-4 | CASSGGSGYGYTF | TGTGCCAGCAGCGGGGGGTCCGGCTATGGCTACACCTTC
TRBD2 | . | TRBJ2-5 | TRBV7-6 | CASSLLGGIGQETQYF | TGTGCCAGCAGCTTATTGGGGGGGATCGGCCAAGAGACCCAGTACTTC
. | . | TRBJ1-5 | TRBV10-1 | CASSETGDRPQHF | TGCGCCAGCAGTGAAACGGGGGATCGGCCCCAGCATTTT
TRBD2 | . | TRBJ2-2 | TRBV4-1 | CASSPHPPSGSTGELFF | TGCGCCAGCAGCCCACACCCCCCTAGCGGGAGTACCGGGGAGCTGTTTTTT
TRBD2 | . | TRBJ2-7 | TRBV7-3 | CASSLASGPYEQYF | TGTGCCAGCAGCTTGGCTAGCGGACCCTACGAGCAGTACTTC
. | . | TRBJ1-5 | TRBV5-4 | CASSLGGQRNQPQHF | TGTGCCAGCAGCTTGGGTGGGCAGCGCAATCAGCCCCAGCATTTT
. | . | TRBJ2-6 | TRBV7-9 | CASSLGRTRVGANVLTF | TGTGCCAGCAGCTTAGGGAGAACCAGGGTTGGGGCCAACGTCCTGACTTTC
TRBD2 | . | TRBJ2-1 | TRBV15 | CATSRVGWGTNDNEQFF | TGTGCCACCAGCAGAGTGGGGTGGGGGACTAATGACAATGAGCAGTTCTTC